Each of the 19 T cell receptor beta chains below was sequenced from the same sample in a study of PD-1 blockade in classical Hodgkin lymphoma. Time point specified: cycle 4 day 1 (C4D1), after less than 7 weeks of nivolumab. With no exception, relapse followed autologous stem cell transplantation in all patients, and brentuximab vedotin exposure varied. Clones were read by immunoSEQ multiplex PCR, and TCRdb kept only the in-frame ones, dropping some. The sample has about 20,000 clones; less than 85% are singletons. Sequences were derived from peripheral blood mononuclear cells (PBMCs), sampled before the fourth cycle of nivolumab. Source of these receptors: a human donor with classical Hodgkin lymphoma.

This rearrangement joins TRBV27 to TRBJ2-3; TRBD2 aligns across 7 bases. Per germline, CDR1 MNHEY and CDR2 SMNVEV (reference sequence). V shed 5 bases and J 2 bases; nucleotides not matched to a gene: 7. The CDR3 length is 15 residues. The CDR3 here is CASSPFGGTTDTQYF. DNA of the CDR3: TGTGCCAGCAGTCCTTTCGGGGGGACCACAGATACGCAGTATTTT.

This clone was seen once. The chain uses TRBV4-1 and TRBJ2-1, with 8 bases lining up with TRBD1. The germline CDR1 and CDR2 sequences are MGHRA and YSYEKL. This CDR3 comprises 22 residues. After removal of 0 bases from V and 0 bases from J, the junction contained 19 bases not matched to a gene. CDR3 sequence reads: CASSQEWDGQGVSPSSYNEQFF. In nucleotides, the CDR3 is TGCGCCAGCAGCCAAGAATGGGACGGACAGGGTGTCTCCCCAAGCTCCTACAATGAGCAGTTCTTC.

The chain uses TRBV5-6 and TRBJ1-2; perhaps TRBD1 as D (5 bases). Looked up from germline, CDR1 is SGHDT and CDR2 is YYEEEE. The V gene lost 2 bases and the J gene lost 3 bases, with 17 bases spanning the gap. The CDR3 spans 16 residues. CDR3 loop: CASSLAGPRGDYGYTF. The CDR3 DNA reads TGTGCCAGCAGCTTAGCGGGACCACGGGGAGACTATGGCTACACCTTC.

The genes are TRBV5-8 and TRBJ1-5; D remains unclear. In germline, CDR1 is SGHTS, CDR2 YDEGEE. V dropped 4 bases and J dropped 1 base, with 6 bases sitting between them. This CDR3 contains 13 residues. The CDR3 spells CASSPDSNQPQHF. The DNA of the CDR3 is TGTGCCAGCAGCCCGGACAGCAATCAGCCCCAGCATTTT.

The chain links TRBV6-6 to TRBJ1-2, with D maybe TRBD1 (5 bases). This CDR3 is 13 amino acids long. The V end was cut by 6 bases, the J end by 2 bases, with 10 bases between. Germline loops: CDR1 MNHNY, CDR2 SVGAGI (reference sequence). CDR3 nucleotides: TGTGCCAGCAGCCCCGACAGAAACTATGGCTACACCTTC. This sequence encodes CASSPDRNYGYTF.

This clone appeared a few times. The rearrangement links TRBV6-6 to TRBJ1-2, with TRBD1 as a possible D gene (5 bases). The CDR3 loop spans 14 amino acids. V was trimmed by 6 bases and J by 3 bases, leaving 14 bases between them. In germline, CDR1 is MNHNY, CDR2 SVGAGI (reference sequence). CDR3: CASRPSGEDYGYTF. DNA for the CDR3: TGTGCCAGCAGGCCTTCGGGGGAGGACTATGGCTACACCTTC.

The chain joins TRBV9 to TRBJ2-1; TRBD2 might be the D (5 bases). From germline, CDR1 is SGDLS and CDR2 YYNGEE. The V end was cut by 0 bases, the J end by 6 bases, with 7 bases between. The CDR3 extends over 13 amino acids. The DNA of the CDR3 is TGTGCCAGCAGCGTAGGTAGCGCCAATGAGCAGTTCTTC. Its translation: CASSVGSANEQFF.

This chain uses TRBV29-1 with TRBJ1-4; D is uncertain. Trimming removed 4 bases from V and 8 bases from J, with 20 bases in between. The CDR3 is made up of 15 amino acids. CDR1 and CDR2 from the germline V gene are SQVTM and ANQGSEA. The CDR3 sequence is CSVGLRSGLEEKLFF. The CDR3 coding sequence is TGCAGCGTTGGGCTGAGATCCGGGCTAGAAGAAAAACTGTTTTTT. The entire variable domain, with the rest obtained from reference TRBV29-1 and TRBJ1-4, is as follows: SAVISQKPSRDICQRGTSLTIQCQVDSQVTMMFWYRQQPGQSLTLIATANQGSEATYESGFVIDKFPISRPNLTFSTLTVSNMSPEDSSIYLCSVGLRSGLEEKLFFGSGTQLSVL.

CDR3 in DNA: TGTGCCAGCGATACGTCCACACAAAGTCGGGCCAACGTCCTGACTTTC. Translation gives CASDTSTQSRANVLTF. This rearrangement joins TRBV5-8 to TRBJ2-6; D unclear. V shed 7 bases and J shed 5 bases, with 19 bases lying between them. This CDR3 has 16 residues. CDR1 and CDR2 (germline): SGHTS, YDEGEE.

V and J are TRBV5-6 and TRBJ1-2; TRBD1 matches 7 bases. V gave up 0 bases and J gave up 4 bases; unmatched junction bases: 3. This CDR3 comprises 14 residues. Germline loops: CDR1 SGHDT, CDR2 YYEEEE. Written as DNA, the CDR3 is TGTGCCAGCAGCTTGGAGGACAGGCGCTATGGCTACACCTTC. Its translation is CASSLEDRRYGYTF.

The V gene is TRBV7-8, the J gene TRBJ1-1, with 7 positions matching TRBD1. V gave up 5 bases and J gave up 7 bases; unmatched junction bases: 10. Germline V gene lookup returns CDR1 SGHVS and CDR2 FQNEAQ. CDR3 length: 14 residues. The DNA for the CDR3 is TGTGCCAGCAGCCCGGTACAGGGGATCGTTGAAGCTTTCTTT. It specifies CASSPVQGIVEAFF.

The chain joins TRBV5-1 to TRBJ2-3; 12 nucleotides align to TRBD2. V lost 0 bases and J lost 5; bases outside the gene matches: 10. The CDR3 extends over 18 amino acids. Germline CDR1 and CDR2: SGHRS and YFSETQ. As DNA, the CDR3 is TGCGCCAGCAGCTTGGCCACGGCTAGCGGGGGGGCCGGAGATACGCAGTATTTT. Translating it yields CASSLATASGGAGDTQYF.

The gene calls are TRBV7-8 and TRBJ2-7, with TRBD2 matching 12 bases. In germline, CDR1 is SGHVS, CDR2 FQNEAQ. The length of the CDR3 is 15 residues. The V and J ends lost 5 bases and 6 bases, in that order; junction bases with no gene match: 8. The CDR3 DNA reads as TGTGCCAGCAGCCCGCGGACTAGCGGGAATCTCGAGCAGTACTTC. It is translated as CASSPRTSGNLEQYF.

This chain joins TRBV27 and TRBJ1-2, with D perhaps TRBD1 (6 bases). Per the germline V gene, CDR1 is MNHEY and CDR2 is SMNVEV (reference sequence). The CDR3 is 17 residues long. V lost 6 bases to trimming and J lost 0 bases, with 20 bases between them. The CDR3 spells CASSAGQRLGPNYGYTF. As DNA, the CDR3 is TGTGCCAGCAGCGCCGGACAGAGGCTAGGGCCTAACTATGGCTACACCTTC.

The chain uses TRBV19 and TRBJ1-1; 7 nucleotides match TRBD1. This CDR3 spans 13 amino acids. V trimming: 5 bases; J trimming: 4 bases; junction bases outside the gene matches: 4. Germline CDR1 and CDR2: LNHDA and SQIVND (reference sequence). The CDR3, as DNA: TGTGCCAGTAGTGCGACAGGGCGCACTGAAGCTTTCTTT. It yields the protein CASSATGRTEAFF.

This clone has just one count. The J gene is TRBJ2-3, the V gene TRBV4-2, with TRBD2 matching over 7 bases. V was pared by 1 base and J by 1 base, with 2 bases of the junction left unmatched. CDR3 length: 15 amino acids. Germline CDR1 reads LGHNA; CDR2 reads YNFKEQ. CDR3 nucleotides: TGTGCCAGCAGCCAAGGGGCGGGAGGCACAGATACGCAGTATTTT. Protein: CASSQGAGGTDTQYF.

There are a few counts of this clone. This chain uses TRBV11-2 with TRBJ1-2, with 8 bases identical to TRBD1. V gave up 5 bases and J gave up 7 bases; unmatched junction bases: 6. The CDR3 length is 13 residues. CDR1 and CDR2 from the germline V gene are SGHAT and FQNNGV. CDR3 nucleotides: TGTGCCAGCAGCCTGACAGGGGAGAGTGGCTACACCTTC. Its translation: CASSLTGESGYTF.

This clone was detected only a few times. The sample holds other DNA sequences that translate to the same CDR3. V usage is TRBV6-6 and J usage is TRBJ2-2, with D tentatively TRBD2 (6 bases). V lost 2 bases and J 4 bases, leaving 11 bases between the germline ends. The CDR3 contains 15 residues. Germline-derived CDR1 and CDR2 are MNHNY and SVGAGI (reference sequence). The CDR3 protein is CASSYGQGGTGELFF. The DNA for the CDR3 is TGTGCCAGCAGTTACGGGCAGGGAGGCACCGGGGAGCTGTTTTTT.

The chain combines TRBV2 with TRBJ1-2, with D possibly being TRBD1 (6 bases). Germline V gene sequence: CDR1 SNHLY, CDR2 FYNNEI. V was cut by 8 bases and J by 4 bases, with 17 bases left in between. The CDR3 sequence is 14 residues long. Here the CDR3 reads CASGTERGAYGYTF. The CDR3 DNA follows: TGTGCCAGCGGCACTGAGAGGGGGGCCTATGGCTACACCTTC. The full variable domain, its missing parts supplied by reference TRBV2 and TRBJ1-2, is EPEVTQTPSHQVTQMGQEVILRCVPISNHLYFYWYRQILGQKVEFLVSFYNNEISEKSEIFDDQFSVERPDGSNFTLKIRSTKLEDSAMYFCASGTERGAYGYTFGSGTRLTVV.